Below are 11 T cell receptor beta chains sequenced from a single sample in a study of blood T cells in healthy people across ages. Sample-barcoded 5' priming and a J-beta primer mix drove a second PCR of about 6 to 11 cycles. TCRdb re-called the 5' RACE reads with MiXCR, one entry per CDR3 protein. Of hundreds of thousands of distinct CDR3 sequences in the sample, 45% to 65% were seen once. The sample consisted of blood. These receptors all stem from a man in his 60s in good health.

The CDR3 coding sequence is TGTGCCAGCAGTGAGTCCGGGGTCGATGAGCAGTTCTTC. As protein: CASSESGVDEQFF. The chain is built from TRBV25-1 and TRBJ2-1; tentatively, D is TRBD2 (5 bases). This CDR3 has 13 residues. Germline V gene sequence: CDR1 MGHDK, CDR2 SYGVNS. V was trimmed by 3 bases and J by 8 bases, leaving 11 bases between them.

V and J are TRBV6-5 and TRBJ1-4, with D possibly being TRBD1 (5 bases). The CDR3 spans 16 residues. CDR1 is MNHEY, CDR2 SVGAGI, per germline. The germline V and J ends were trimmed by 6 bases and 0 bases, with 14 bases remaining between them. The CDR3 protein is CASSPVRGPTNEKLFF. The CDR3 DNA reads as TGTGCCAGCAGCCCCGTAAGGGGCCCAACTAATGAAAAACTGTTTTTT.

The V and J genes are TRBV20-1 and TRBJ2-6; the D gene could be TRBD1 or TRBD2 (5 bases each). CDR3 length equals 14 residues. The germline gives CDR1 DFQATT, CDR2 SNEGSKA (reference sequence). The V end was cut by 7 bases, the J end by 0 bases, with 10 bases between. This CDR3 is CSVLGDSGANVLTF. In DNA, the CDR3 is TGCAGTGTCTTGGGGGACTCTGGGGCCAACGTCCTGACTTTC.

The V gene is TRBV3-1, the J gene TRBJ1-3, with D uncertain. Germline values: CDR1 LGHDT, CDR2 YNNKEL (reference sequence). CDR3 size: 14 residues. V was clipped by 2 bases and J by 4 bases, with 9 bases between them. In nucleotides, the CDR3 is TGTGCCAGCAGCCAACGGGGAGCGGGAAACACCATATATTTT. It is translated as CASSQRGAGNTIYF.

This chain joins TRBV10-1 and TRBJ2-3, with 7 bases lining up with TRBD2. The V and J ends lost 3 bases and 1 base, in that order; junction bases with no gene match: 7. Germline assignment: CDR1 WNHNN and CDR2 SYGVQD (reference sequence). CDR3 length: 16 amino acids. The DNA of the CDR3 is TGCGCCAGCAGTGACCCTTCGGGGGGTGGCACAGATACGCAGTATTTT. It translates to CASSDPSGGGTDTQYF.

The V and J genes are TRBV20-1 and TRBJ2-1; D not certain. The CDR3 is made up of 16 amino acids. Germline-derived CDR1 and CDR2 are DFQATT and SNEGSKA (reference sequence). Here the CDR3 DNA reads TGCAGCTCCTCTAAGAGACTTAAGAGCTCCTACAATGAGCAGTTCTTC. Translating gives CSSSKRLKSSYNEQFF.

The chain employs TRBV29-1 and TRBJ2-7, with 11 bases identical to TRBD1. The J call may not be correct, given that the DNA end is closer to TRBJ2-4. The CDR3 extends over 14 amino acids. From germline, CDR1 is SQVTM and CDR2 ANQGSEA. The CDR3 bases are TGCAGCGTTGGGGGGACAGGGGGTCGGAACATTCAGTACTTC. This encodes CSVGGTGGRNIQYF.

V and J are TRBV6-1 and TRBJ1-2; 9 nucleotides line up with TRBD1. After removal of 10 bases from V and 4 bases from J, the junction contained 13 bases not matched to a gene. CDR3 size: 15 residues. Per germline, CDR1 MNHNS and CDR2 SASEGT. The CDR3 coding sequence is TGTGCCACTTCCCGGGACAGGGAGGAAGGCTATGGCTACACCTTC. Translated, it gives CATSRDREEGYGYTF.

In nucleotides, the CDR3 is TGCGCCAGCAGCTTGGCGGTATCGGGCGGTGAAAAACTGTTTTTT. It translates to CASSLAVSGGEKLFF. V usage is TRBV5-1 and J usage is TRBJ1-4; D is uncertain. There are 15 residues in the CDR3. Germline V gene data show CDR1 as SGHRS and CDR2 as YFSETQ. Trimming removed 0 bases from V and 7 bases from J, with 13 bases in between.

V gene TRBV29-1 combines with J gene TRBJ1-2; D is unresolved. Trimming cost V 4 bases and J 8 bases, with 14 bases left between them. CDR3 length: 12 amino acids. In germline, CDR1 is SQVTM, CDR2 ANQGSEA. The CDR3 DNA sequence: TGCAGCGTTGGGGTACCCCTGGGGGGCTACACCTTC. This gives the protein CSVGVPLGGYTF. The variable domain in full, with the rest retrieved from reference TRBV29-1 and TRBJ1-2, is SAVISQKPSRDICQRGTSLTIQCQVDSQVTMMFWYRQQPGQSLTLIATANQGSEATYESGFVIDKFPISRPNLTFSTLTVSNMSPEDSSIYLCSVGVPLGGYTFGSGTRLTVV.

The rearrangement uses TRBV7-2 and TRBJ2-7; no firm D call. This CDR3 is 13 amino acids long. The germline gives CDR1 SGHTA, CDR2 FQGNSA. Trimming stripped 5 bases from V and 6 bases from J, with 14 bases between. The CDR3 DNA is TGTGCCAGCAGCCCGAATCGTGGTCCCGAGCAGTACTTC. Its protein is CASSPNRGPEQYF.